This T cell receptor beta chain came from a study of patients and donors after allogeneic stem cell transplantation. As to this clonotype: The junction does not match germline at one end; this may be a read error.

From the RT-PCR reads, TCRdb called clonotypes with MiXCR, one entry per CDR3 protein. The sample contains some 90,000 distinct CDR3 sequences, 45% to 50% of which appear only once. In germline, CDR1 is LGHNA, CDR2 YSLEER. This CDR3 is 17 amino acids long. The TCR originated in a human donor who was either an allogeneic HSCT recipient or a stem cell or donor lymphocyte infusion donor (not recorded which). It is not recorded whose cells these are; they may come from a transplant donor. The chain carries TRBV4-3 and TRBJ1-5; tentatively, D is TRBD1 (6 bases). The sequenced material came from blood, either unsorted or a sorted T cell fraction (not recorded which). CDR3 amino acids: CASSHHRPGQRNLPQHF. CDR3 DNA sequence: TGCGCCAGCAGCCACCACCGACCGGGACAAAGGAATCTGCCCCAGCATTTT.